The entry below gives a single T cell receptor (beta chain) sequence along with its context. Its antigen is undetermined. Distinct nucleotide sequences in the sample also encode this CDR3. The data derive from a study of beta chain features in type 1 diabetes. General observations from the study: With patients and controls alike, PCR might favor shorter templates to an equal degree. In every one of the four CD4+ subsets, TCRB CDR3s were moderately but significantly shorter in Type 1 diabetes patients. In comparison with healthy donors, patients had naive, central memory and Treg TCRB repertoires that appeared more similar.

Every bit of the isolated RNA underwent reverse transcription, so sequencing read expressed TCRB transcripts. Libraries were prepared by immunoSEQ multiplex PCR; TCRdb keeps only in-frame clonotypes and omits some of them. The sample has 300,000 to 350,000 clones; about a tenth are singletons. Trimming pared 0 bases from V and 5 bases from J, leaving 5 bases between. The V gene's germline CDR1 is SGHNT and CDR2 YYREEE (reference sequence). This CDR3 is 12 amino acids long. The J gene is TRBJ2-5, the V gene TRBV5-4; no clear D. The TCR was taken from a man aged 30 to 45 with type 1 diabetes. The material sequenced was central memory CD4+ T cells from blood. The CDR3 bases are TGTGCCAGCAGCTTGGAGGGCGAGACCCAGTACTTC. Residues: CASSLEGETQYF.